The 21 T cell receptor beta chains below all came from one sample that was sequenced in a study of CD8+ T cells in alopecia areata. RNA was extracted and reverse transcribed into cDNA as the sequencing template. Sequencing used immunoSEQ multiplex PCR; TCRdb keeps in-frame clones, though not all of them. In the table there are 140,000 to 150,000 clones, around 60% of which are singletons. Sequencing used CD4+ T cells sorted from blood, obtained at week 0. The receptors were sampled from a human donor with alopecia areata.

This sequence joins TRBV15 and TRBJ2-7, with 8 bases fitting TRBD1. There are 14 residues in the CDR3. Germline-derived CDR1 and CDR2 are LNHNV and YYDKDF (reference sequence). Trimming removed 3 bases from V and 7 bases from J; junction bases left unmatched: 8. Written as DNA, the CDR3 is TGTGCCACCAGCAGCCGGGACAGGTCTAAAGAGCAGTACTTC. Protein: CATSSRDRSKEQYF.

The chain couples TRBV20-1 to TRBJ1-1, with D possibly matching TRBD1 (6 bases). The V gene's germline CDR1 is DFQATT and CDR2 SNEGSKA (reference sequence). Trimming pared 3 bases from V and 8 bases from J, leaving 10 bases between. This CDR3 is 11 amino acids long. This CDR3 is CSASDGTEAFF. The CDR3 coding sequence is TGCAGTGCTAGCGATGGGACAGAAGCTTTCTTT.

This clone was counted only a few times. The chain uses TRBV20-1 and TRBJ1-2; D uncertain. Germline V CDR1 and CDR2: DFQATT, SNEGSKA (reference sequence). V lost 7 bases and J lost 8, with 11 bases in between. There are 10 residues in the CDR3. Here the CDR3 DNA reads TGCAGTGTCATAGAGGGCGGCTACACCTTC. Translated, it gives CSVIEGGYTF.

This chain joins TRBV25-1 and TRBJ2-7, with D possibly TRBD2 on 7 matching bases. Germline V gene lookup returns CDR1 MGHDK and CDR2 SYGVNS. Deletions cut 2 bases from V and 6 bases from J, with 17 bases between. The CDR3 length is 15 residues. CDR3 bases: TGTGCCAGCAGTGAACCCCCCGGGGGGCGTTCCGAGCAGTACTTC. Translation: CASSEPPGGRSEQYF.

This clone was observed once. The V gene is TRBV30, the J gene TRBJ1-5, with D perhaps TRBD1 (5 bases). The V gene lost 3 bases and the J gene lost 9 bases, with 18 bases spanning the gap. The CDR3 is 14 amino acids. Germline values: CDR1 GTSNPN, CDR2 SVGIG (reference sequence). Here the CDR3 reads CAWSQGEGLAPQHF. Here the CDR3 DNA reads TGTGCCTGGAGCCAAGGGGAGGGCCTAGCGCCCCAGCATTTT.

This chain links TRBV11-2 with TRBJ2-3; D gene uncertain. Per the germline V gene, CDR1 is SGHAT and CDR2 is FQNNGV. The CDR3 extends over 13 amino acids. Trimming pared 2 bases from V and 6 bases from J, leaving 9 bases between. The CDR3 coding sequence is TGTGCCAGCAGCTTATTGCGCAGGGATACGCAGTATTTT. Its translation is CASSLLRRDTQYF.

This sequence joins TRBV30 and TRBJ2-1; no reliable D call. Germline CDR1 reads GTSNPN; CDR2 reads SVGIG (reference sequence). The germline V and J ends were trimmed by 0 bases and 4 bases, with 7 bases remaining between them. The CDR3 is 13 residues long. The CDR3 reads CAWSVRAYNEQFF. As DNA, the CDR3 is TGTGCCTGGAGTGTCCGGGCATACAATGAGCAGTTCTTC.

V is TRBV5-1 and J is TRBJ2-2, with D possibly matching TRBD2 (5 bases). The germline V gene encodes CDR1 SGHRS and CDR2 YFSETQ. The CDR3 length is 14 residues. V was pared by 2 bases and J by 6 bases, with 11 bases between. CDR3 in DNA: TGCGCCAGCAGCTTATCTAGCTTGGCCGGGGAGCTGTTTTTT. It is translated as CASSLSSLAGELFF.

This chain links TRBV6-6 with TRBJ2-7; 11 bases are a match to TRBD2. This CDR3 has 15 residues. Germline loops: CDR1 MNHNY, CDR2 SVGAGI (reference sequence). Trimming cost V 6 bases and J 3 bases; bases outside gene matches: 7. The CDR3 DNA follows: TGTGCCAGCAGGATGACTAGCGGGGAGGGCTACGAGCAGTACTTC. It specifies CASRMTSGEGYEQYF.

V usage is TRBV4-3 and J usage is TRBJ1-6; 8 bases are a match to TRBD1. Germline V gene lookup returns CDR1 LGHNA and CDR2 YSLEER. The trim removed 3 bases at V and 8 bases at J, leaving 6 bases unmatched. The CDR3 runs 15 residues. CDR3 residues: CASSQEQGEHSPLHF. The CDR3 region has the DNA TGCGCCAGCAGCCAGGAACAGGGGGAACATTCACCCCTCCACTTT.

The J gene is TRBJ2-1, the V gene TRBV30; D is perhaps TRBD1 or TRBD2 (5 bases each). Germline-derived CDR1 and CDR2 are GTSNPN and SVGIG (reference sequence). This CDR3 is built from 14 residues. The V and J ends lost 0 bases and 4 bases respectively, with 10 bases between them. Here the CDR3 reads CAWSVGREYNEQFF. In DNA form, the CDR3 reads TGTGCCTGGAGTGTGGGCAGGGAGTACAATGAGCAGTTCTTC.

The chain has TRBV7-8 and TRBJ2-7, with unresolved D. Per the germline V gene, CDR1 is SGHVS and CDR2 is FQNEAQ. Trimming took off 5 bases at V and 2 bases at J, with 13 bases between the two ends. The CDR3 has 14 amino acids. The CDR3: CASSPGNGPYEQYF. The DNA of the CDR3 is TGTGCCAGCAGCCCTGGGAACGGCCCCTACGAGCAGTACTTC.

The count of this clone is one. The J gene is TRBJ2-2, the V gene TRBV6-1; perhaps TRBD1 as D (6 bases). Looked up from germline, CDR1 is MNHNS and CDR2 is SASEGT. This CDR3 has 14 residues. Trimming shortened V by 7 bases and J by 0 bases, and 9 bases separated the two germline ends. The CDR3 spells CASKRTANTGELFF. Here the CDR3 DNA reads TGTGCCAGCAAGAGGACAGCGAACACCGGGGAGCTGTTTTTT.

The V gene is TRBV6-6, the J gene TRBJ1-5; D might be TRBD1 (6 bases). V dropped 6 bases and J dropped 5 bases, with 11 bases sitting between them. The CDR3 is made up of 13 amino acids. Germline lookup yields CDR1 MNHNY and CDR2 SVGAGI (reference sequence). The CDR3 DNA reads TGTGCCAGCAGAAACAGGGCGGATCAGCCCCAGCATTTT. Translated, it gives CASRNRADQPQHF.

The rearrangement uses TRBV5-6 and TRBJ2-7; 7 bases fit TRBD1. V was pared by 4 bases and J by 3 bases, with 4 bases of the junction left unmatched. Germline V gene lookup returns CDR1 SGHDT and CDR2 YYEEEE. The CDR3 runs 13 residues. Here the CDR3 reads CASSLGQFYEQYF. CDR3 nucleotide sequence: TGTGCCAGCAGCCTGGGACAGTTCTACGAGCAGTACTTC.

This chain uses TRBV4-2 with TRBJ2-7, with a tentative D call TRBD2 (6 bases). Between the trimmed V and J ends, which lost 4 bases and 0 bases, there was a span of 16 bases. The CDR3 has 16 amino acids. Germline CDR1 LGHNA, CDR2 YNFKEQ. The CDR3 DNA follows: TGTGCCAGCAGCCGGCCACAGGCGGGAAGCTCCTACGAGCAGTACTTC. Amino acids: CASSRPQAGSSYEQYF.

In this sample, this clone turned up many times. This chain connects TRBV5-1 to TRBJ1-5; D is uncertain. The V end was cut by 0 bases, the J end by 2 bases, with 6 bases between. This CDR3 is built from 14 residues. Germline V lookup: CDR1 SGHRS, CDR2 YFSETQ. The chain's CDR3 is CASSLGSGNQPQHF. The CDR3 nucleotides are TGCGCCAGCAGCTTGGGGTCGGGCAATCAGCCCCAGCATTTT.

CDR3 loop: CASSEGGAGYTF. The CDR3 bases are TGTGCCAGCAGTGAAGGAGGGGCCGGCTACACCTTC. The genes are TRBV25-1 and TRBJ1-2; weak D call: TRBD1 (5 bases). Per the germline V gene, CDR1 is MGHDK and CDR2 is SYGVNS. The CDR3 length is 12 residues. The V end lost 2 bases, the J end lost 8 bases, and 9 bases lay between the germline ends.

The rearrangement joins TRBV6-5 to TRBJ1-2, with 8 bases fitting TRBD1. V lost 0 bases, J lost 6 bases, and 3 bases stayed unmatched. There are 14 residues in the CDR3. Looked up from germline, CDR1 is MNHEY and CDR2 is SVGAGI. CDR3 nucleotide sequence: TGTGCCAGCAGTTACTCGACAGGGGAAGATGGCTACACCTTC. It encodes CASSYSTGEDGYTF.

The CDR3 sequence: CASSARGDGGGNEQFF. Written as DNA, the CDR3 is TGTGCCAGCAGCGCTCGAGGGGACGGAGGGGGAAATGAGCAGTTCTTC. The chain combines TRBV9 with TRBJ2-1; D may correspond to TRBD1 or TRBD2 (6 bases each). V lost 3 bases, J lost 7 bases, and 20 bases lay in between. The CDR3 covers 16 residues. From germline, CDR1 is SGDLS and CDR2 YYNGEE.

CDR3 DNA: TGTGCCAGCAGTCCATTAGCGGGCCGCAGCTCCTACGAGCAGTACTTC. Translating it yields CASSPLAGRSSYEQYF. The chain joins TRBV27 to TRBJ2-7, with 7 bases fitting TRBD2. This CDR3 has 16 residues. The V and J ends lost 5 bases and 0 bases, in that order; junction bases with no gene match: 10. Germline V gene sequence: CDR1 MNHEY, CDR2 SMNVEV (reference sequence).